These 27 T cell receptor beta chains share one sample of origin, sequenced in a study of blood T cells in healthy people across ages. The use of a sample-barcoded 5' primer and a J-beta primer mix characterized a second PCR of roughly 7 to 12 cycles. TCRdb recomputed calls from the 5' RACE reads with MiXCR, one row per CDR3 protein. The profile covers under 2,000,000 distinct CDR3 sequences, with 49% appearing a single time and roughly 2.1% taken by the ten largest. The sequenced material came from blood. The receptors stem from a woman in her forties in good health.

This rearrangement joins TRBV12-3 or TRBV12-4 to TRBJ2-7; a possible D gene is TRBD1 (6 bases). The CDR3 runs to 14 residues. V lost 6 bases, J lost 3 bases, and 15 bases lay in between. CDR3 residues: CASRKSPGHYEQYF. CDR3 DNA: TGTGCCAGCAGAAAGTCACCGGGACACTACGAGCAGTACTTC.

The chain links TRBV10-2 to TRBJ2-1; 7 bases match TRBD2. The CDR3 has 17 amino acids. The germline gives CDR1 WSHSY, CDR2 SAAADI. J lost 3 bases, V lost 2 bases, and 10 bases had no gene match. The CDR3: CASSEPVAGPVYNEQFF. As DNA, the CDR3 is TGCGCCAGCAGTGAGCCTGTAGCGGGCCCCGTCTACAATGAGCAGTTCTTC.

This chain's CDR3 is CASSEVTGEGNIQYF. CDR3 DNA sequence: TGTGCCAGCAGTGAAGTAACGGGAGAGGGAAACATTCAGTACTTC. The chain links TRBV6-1 to TRBJ2-4; D might be TRBD2 (6 bases). The CDR3 totals 15 residues. The V gene's germline CDR1 is MNHNS and CDR2 SASEGT. The V end lost 1 base, the J end lost 6 bases, and 13 bases lay between the germline ends.

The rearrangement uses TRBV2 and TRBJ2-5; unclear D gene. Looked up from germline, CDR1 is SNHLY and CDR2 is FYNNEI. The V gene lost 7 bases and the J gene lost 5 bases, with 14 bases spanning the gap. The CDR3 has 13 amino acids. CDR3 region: CASNGGIAETQYF. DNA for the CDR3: TGTGCCAGCAATGGCGGAATCGCGGAGACCCAGTACTTC.

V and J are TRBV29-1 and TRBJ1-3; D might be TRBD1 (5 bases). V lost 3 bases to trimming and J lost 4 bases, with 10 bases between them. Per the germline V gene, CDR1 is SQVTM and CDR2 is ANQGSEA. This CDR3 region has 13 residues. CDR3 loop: CSVETVSGNTIYF. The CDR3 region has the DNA TGCAGCGTTGAGACAGTCAGCGGAAACACCATATATTTT.

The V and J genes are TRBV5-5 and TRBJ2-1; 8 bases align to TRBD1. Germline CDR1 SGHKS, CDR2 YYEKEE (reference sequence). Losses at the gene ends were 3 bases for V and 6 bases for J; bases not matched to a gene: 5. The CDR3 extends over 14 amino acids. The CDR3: CASSSPTGANEQFF. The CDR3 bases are TGTGCCAGCAGCTCACCGACAGGGGCCAATGAGCAGTTCTTC.

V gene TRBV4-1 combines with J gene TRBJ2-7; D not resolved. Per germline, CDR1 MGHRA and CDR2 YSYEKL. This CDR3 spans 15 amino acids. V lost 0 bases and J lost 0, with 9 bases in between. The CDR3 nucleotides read TGCGCCAGCAGCCAAGATCAGGACCCCTCCTACGAGCAGTACTTC. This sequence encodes CASSQDQDPSYEQYF.

This CDR3 is CASSAGLATTQYF. In DNA, the CDR3 is TGTGCCAGCAGCGCCGGACTAGCAACTACGCAGTATTTT. The chain combines TRBV14 with TRBJ2-3; 8 bases agree with TRBD2. Looked up from germline, CDR1 is SGHDN and CDR2 is FVKESK. The CDR3 contains 13 residues. V trimming: 5 bases; J trimming: 8 bases; junction bases outside the gene matches: 6.

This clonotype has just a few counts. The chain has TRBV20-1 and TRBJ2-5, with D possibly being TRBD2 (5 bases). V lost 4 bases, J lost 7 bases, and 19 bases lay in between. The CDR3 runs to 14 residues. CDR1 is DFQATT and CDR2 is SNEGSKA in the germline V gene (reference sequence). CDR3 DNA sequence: TGCAGTGCTAAAGCGGAAAGGGCCAGAGGGACCCAGTACTTC. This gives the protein CSAKAERARGTQYF.

The DNA of the CDR3 is TGTGCCAGCAGCTTAGCCCGCGCAGACAGGGTCGGACGTCATGAGCAGTTCTTC. As protein: CASSLARADRVGRHEQFF. V usage is TRBV11-2 and J usage is TRBJ2-1; 7 nucleotides agree with TRBD1. The V and J ends lost 1 base and 8 bases, in that order; junction bases with no gene match: 17. The CDR3 extends over 18 amino acids. Germline V gene lookup returns CDR1 SGHAT and CDR2 FQNNGV.

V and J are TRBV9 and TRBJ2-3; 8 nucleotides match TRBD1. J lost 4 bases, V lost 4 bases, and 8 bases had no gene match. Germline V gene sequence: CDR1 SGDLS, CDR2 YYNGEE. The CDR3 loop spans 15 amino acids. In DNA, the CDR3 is TGTGCCAGCAGCCCCCCCGGGACAGGTTCAGATACGCAGTATTTT. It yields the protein CASSPPGTGSDTQYF.

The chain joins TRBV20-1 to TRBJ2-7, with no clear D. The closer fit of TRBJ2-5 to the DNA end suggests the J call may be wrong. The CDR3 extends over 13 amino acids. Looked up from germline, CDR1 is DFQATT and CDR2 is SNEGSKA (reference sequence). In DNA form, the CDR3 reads TGCAGTGCTAGTAACCGTTTGGTGAGGACCCAGTACTTC. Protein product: CSASNRLVRTQYF.

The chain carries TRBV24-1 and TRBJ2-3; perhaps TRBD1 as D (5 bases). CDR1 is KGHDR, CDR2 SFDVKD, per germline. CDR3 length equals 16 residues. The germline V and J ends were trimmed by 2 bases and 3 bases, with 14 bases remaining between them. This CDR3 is CATSDYQGIRTDTQYF. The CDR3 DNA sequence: TGTGCCACCAGTGATTACCAGGGAATTCGGACAGATACGCAGTATTTT.

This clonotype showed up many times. CDR3 sequence (DNA): TGTGCCACCAGGGGATCCGCCTATGGCTACACCTTC. Translating gives CATRGSAYGYTF. The chain carries TRBV15 and TRBJ1-2; D not certain. The CDR3 length is 12 residues. V dropped 6 bases and J dropped 4 bases, with 9 bases sitting between them. Germline V gene lookup returns CDR1 LNHNV and CDR2 YYDKDF (reference sequence).

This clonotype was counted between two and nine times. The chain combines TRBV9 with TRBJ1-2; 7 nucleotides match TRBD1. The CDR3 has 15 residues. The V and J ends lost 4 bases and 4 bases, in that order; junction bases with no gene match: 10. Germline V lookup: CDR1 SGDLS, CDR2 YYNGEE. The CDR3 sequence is CASSTPGQATYGYTF. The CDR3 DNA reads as TGTGCCAGCAGCACCCCCGGACAGGCAACCTATGGCTACACCTTC.

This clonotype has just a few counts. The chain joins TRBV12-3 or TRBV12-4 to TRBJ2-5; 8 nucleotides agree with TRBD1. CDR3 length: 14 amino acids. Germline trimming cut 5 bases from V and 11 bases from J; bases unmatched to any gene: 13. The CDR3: CASSPGQAVRQQYF. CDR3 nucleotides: TGTGCCAGCAGTCCGGGACAGGCTGTGAGGCAGCAGTACTTC.

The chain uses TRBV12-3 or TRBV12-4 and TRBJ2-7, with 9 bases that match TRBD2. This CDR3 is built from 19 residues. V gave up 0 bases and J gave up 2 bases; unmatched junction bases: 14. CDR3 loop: CASSLASSGGPKSTYEQYF. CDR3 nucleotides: TGTGCCAGCAGTTTAGCGAGTAGCGGGGGCCCCAAATCCACCTACGAGCAGTACTTC.

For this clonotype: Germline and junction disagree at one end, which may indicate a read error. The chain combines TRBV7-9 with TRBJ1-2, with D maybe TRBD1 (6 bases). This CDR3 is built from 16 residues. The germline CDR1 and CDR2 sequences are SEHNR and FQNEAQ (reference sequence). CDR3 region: CASNLPILGAPYGYTF. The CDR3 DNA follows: TGTGCCAGCAACTTACCCATATTGGGGGCCCCGTATGGCTACACCTTC.

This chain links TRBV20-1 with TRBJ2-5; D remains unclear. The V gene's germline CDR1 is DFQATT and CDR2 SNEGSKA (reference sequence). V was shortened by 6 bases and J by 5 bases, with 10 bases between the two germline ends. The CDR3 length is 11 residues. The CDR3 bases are TGCAGTGCAAGTAGCCGCGAGACCCAGTACTTC. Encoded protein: CSASSRETQYF.

The CDR3 loop reads CASSYASTGKAYNEQFF. CDR3 nucleotides: TGTGCCAGCAGTTACGCGTCCACAGGGAAAGCCTACAATGAGCAGTTCTTC. This chain joins TRBV6-2 or TRBV6-3 and TRBJ2-1; the D gene is possibly TRBD1 (6 bases). CDR3 length equals 17 residues. Germline CDR1 reads MNHEY; CDR2 reads SVGEGT. V was cut by 2 bases and J by 2 bases, with 16 bases left in between.

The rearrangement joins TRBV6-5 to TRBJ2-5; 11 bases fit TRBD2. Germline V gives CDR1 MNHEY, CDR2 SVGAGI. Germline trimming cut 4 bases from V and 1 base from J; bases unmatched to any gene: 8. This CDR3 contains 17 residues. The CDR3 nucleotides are TGTGCCAGCAGTTCAGACCTCCTAGCGGGGGGCCAAGAGACCCAGTACTTC. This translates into CASSSDLLAGGQETQYF.

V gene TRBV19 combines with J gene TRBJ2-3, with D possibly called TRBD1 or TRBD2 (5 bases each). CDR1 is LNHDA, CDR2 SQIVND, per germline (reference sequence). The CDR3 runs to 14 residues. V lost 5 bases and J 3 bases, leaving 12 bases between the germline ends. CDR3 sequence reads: CASSAYRRTDTQYF. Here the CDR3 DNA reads TGTGCCAGTAGTGCGTACAGGAGGACAGATACGCAGTATTTT.

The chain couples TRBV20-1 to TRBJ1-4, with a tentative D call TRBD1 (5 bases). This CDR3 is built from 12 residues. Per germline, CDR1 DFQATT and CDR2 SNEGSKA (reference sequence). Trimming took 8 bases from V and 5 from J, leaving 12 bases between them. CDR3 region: CSSRGGNEKLFF. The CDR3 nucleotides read TGCAGTTCCCGTGGGGGGAATGAAAAACTGTTTTTT.

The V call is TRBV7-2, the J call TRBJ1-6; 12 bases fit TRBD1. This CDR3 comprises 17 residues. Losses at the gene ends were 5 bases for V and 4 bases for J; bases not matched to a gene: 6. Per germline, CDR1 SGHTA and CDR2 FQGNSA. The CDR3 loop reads CASSRGQGAAYNSPLHF. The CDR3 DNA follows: TGTGCCAGCAGCCGGGGACAGGGGGCCGCATATAATTCACCCCTCCACTTT. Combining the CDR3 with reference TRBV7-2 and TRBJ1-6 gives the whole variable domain GAGVSQSPSNKVTEKGKDVELRCDPISGHTALYWYRQSLGQGLEFLIYFQGNSAPDKSGLPSDRFSAERTGGSVSTLTIQRTQQEDSAVYLCASSRGQGAAYNSPLHFGNGTRLTVT.

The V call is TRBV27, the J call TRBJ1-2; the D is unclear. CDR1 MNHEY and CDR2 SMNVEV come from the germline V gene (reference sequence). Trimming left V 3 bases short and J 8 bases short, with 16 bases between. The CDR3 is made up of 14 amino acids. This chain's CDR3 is CASSLTPEPKGYTF. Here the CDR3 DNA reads TGTGCCAGCAGTTTGACCCCGGAACCTAAGGGCTACACCTTC.

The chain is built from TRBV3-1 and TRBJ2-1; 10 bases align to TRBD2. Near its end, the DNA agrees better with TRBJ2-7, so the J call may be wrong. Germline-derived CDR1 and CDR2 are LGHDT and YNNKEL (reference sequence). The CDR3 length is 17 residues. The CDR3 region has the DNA TGTGCCAGCAGCCAAGATTCGCTAGCGGGGGCCTACAATGAGCAGTACTTC. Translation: CASSQDSLAGAYNEQYF.

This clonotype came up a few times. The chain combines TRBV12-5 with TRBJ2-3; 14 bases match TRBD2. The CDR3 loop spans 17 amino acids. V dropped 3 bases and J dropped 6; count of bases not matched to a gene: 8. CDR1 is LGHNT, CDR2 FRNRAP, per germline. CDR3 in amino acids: CASGFAAGTSGGDTQYF. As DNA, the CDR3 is TGTGCTAGTGGTTTCGCTGCCGGGACTAGCGGGGGCGATACGCAGTATTTT. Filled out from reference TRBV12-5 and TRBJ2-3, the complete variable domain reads DARVTQTPRHKVTEMGQEVTMRCQPILGHNTVFWYRQTMMQGLELLAYFRNRAPLDDSGMPKDRFSAEMPDATLATLKIQPSEPRDSAVYFCASGFAAGTSGGDTQYFGPGTRLTVL.